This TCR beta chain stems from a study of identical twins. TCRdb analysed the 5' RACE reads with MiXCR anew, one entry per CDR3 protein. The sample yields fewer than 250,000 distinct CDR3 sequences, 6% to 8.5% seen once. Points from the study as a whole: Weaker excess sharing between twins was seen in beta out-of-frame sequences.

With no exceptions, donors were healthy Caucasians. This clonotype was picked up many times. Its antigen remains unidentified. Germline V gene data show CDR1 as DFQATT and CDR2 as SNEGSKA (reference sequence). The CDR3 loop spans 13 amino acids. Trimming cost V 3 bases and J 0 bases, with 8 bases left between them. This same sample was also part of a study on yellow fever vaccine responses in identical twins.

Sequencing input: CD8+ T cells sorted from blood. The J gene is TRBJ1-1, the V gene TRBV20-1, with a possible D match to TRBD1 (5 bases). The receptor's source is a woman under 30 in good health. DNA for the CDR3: TGCAGTGCTAGGCAGGGCATGAACACTGAAGCTTTCTTT. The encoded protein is CSARQGMNTEAFF.